These T cell receptor beta chains were read from a single sample in a study of T cells in Graves' hyperthyroidism and ophthalmopathy. TCRdb reprocessed the multiplex PCR reads via MiXCR and lists one record per CDR3 protein. The sample consists of around 700,000 distinct CDR3 sequences, 35% of them appearing once. The sample was blood. These TCRs come from a woman aged 40 to 49 with Graves' hyperthyroidism. The CDR3 runs from the conserved cysteine through the conserved F or W.

V	J	length	CDR3
TRBV2	TRBJ2-5	14	CASRVAGGQETQYF
TRBV7-2	TRBJ1-1	15	CASSPQTGGSTEAFF
TRBV20-1	TRBJ2-5	15	CSARDWGGSKETQYF
TRBV9	TRBJ1-4	11	CASRGTEKLFF
TRBV10-3	TRBJ2-7	11	CAIRSAYEQYF
TRBV9	TRBJ1-5	15	CASSASGGSNQPQHF
TRBV7-9	TRBJ1-1	14	CASSLEGGGTEASF
TRBV12-3/TRBV12-4	TRBJ1-5	13	CASSPGDVAAQHF
TRBV6-5	TRBJ1-2	14	CASSLGNTGYGYTF
TRBV19	TRBJ1-5	14	CASSIGELKVPQHF
TRBV7-8	TRBJ2-7	15	CASSFRGLAGNERYF
TRBV19	TRBJ1-5	15	CASSIWGRSNQPQHF
TRBV6-6	TRBJ2-7	14	CASSWEYPLAEQYF
TRBV7-8	TRBJ2-2	15	CASSLASGHTGELFF
TRBV2	TRBJ2-3	14	CASSGGQATDTQYF
TRBV25-1	TRBJ1-6	13	CASRRQVNSPLHF
TRBV7-9	TRBJ2-2	14	CASSSGPITGELFF
TRBV7-2	TRBJ2-2	13	CASSLLVTGELFF
TRBV15	TRBJ1-5	15	CASSPPVYSNQPQHF
TRBV10-3	TRBJ2-7	13	CAISESGVYEQYF
TRBV7-9	TRBJ1-1	15	CASSLLQGKVTEAFF
TRBV7-6	TRBJ2-5	18	CASSLGVVAWGAAETQYF
TRBV7-3	TRBJ2-7	15	CASSPGTQNTYEQYF
TRBV20-1	TRBJ2-7	14	CSAVAGGPSDEQYF
TRBV24-1	TRBJ1-4	17	CATSDLMDPKGGEKLFF
TRBV6-6	TRBJ2-7	15	CASSEVGGATYEQYF
TRBV29-1	TRBJ2-6	18	CSVEVDRDTFSGANVLTF
TRBV7-2	TRBJ2-5	14	CASSSTGWGETQYF
TRBV12-3/TRBV12-4	TRBJ2-2	16	CASSVGTSGRDGELFF
TRBV28	TRBJ2-5	14	CASTWAGVKETQYF
TRBV4-3	TRBJ2-7	14	CASSREGICYEQYF
TRBV10-3	TRBJ1-1	15	CAISQRQGRDTEAFF
TRBV20-1	TRBJ1-3	14	CSARRQDRGNTIYF
TRBV6-5	TRBJ2-2	15	CASRGLTGRAGELFF
TRBV12-3/TRBV12-4	TRBJ1-1	13	CASSFELDTEAFF
TRBV15	TRBJ2-5	15	CATSRRLTGIETQYF
TRBV5-1	TRBJ1-4	15	CASSLEVPAGEKLFF
TRBV12-3/TRBV12-4	TRBJ1-2	12	CASSETGTGYTF
TRBV7-3	TRBJ2-7	15	CASSQAREASYEQYF
TRBV29-1	TRBJ1-2	13	CSVELGGNYGYTF
TRBV7-9	TRBJ1-4	15	CASSLGRTANEKLFF
TRBV11-3	TRBJ2-7	13	CASTYVSAYEQYF
TRBV6-5	TRBJ1-5	15	CASSPRKGLNQPQHF
TRBV6-1	TRBJ1-5	15	CASSETQGTGQPQHF
TRBV4-3	TRBJ2-5	15	CASSQEGGLQETQYF
TRBV27	TRBJ2-7	13	CASSSTLGAEQYF
TRBV2	TRBJ1-3	14	CASHPWTGMNTIYF
TRBV10-3	TRBJ2-2	18	CAISESSGVAPNTGELFF
TRBV7-2	TRBJ2-7	16	CASSSRPGQGAEEQYF
TRBV6-6	TRBJ1-6	14	CAVYGESLNSPLHF
TRBV6-1	TRBJ2-7	14	CASRTGDGYYEQYF
TRBV2	TRBJ1-1	14	CASSYGQGGGEAFF
TRBV29-1	TRBJ1-1	12	CSSLSGPREAFF
TRBV25-1	TRBJ1-4	16	CASSQRGQSPYEKLFF
TRBV5-1	TRBJ1-5	15	CASSLWTGQNQPQHF
TRBV7-2	TRBJ2-3	14	CASSPSAITDTQYF
TRBV27	TRBJ2-7	14	CASKTDLARDEQYF
TRBV4-1	TRBJ2-7	15	CASSQLPGQYDEQYF
TRBV6-5	TRBJ2-3	13	CASSPWGEDTQYF